A single sample gave rise to the 21 T cell receptor beta chains below, sequenced in a study of human T cells and chemical hapten exposure. TCRdb reprocessed the RACE reads via MiXCR and lists one record per CDR3 protein. The table has roughly 250,000 distinct CDR3 sequences, approximately 8.4% seen once. The sample's time point: pre-sensitization, week 0. This sample's treatment: therapeutic diphenylcyclopropenone sensitization with weekly scalp DPC. The material was whole blood, obtained in connection with sensitization to the hapten diphenylcyclopropenone (DPC). These receptors originate from a woman in her thirties or forties with alopecia areata. Some clones in this sample may be carry-over from other donors' samples.

V and J are TRBV12-3 or TRBV12-4 and TRBJ2-2; D is ambiguous. The V and J ends lost 5 bases and 5 bases respectively, with 6 bases between them. There are 12 residues in the CDR3. The CDR3 reads CASSIMTGELFF. Written as DNA, the CDR3 is TGTGCCAGCAGTATAATGACCGGGGAGCTGTTTTTT.

This clonotype was counted many times. The chain joins TRBV15 to TRBJ2-1; the D is unclear. V was shortened by 2 bases and J by 4 bases, with 6 bases between the two germline ends. CDR3 size: 13 residues. Per germline, CDR1 LNHNV and CDR2 YYDKDF (reference sequence). CDR3 protein: CATSRSVYNEQFF. The CDR3 coding sequence is TGTGCCACCAGCAGAAGTGTTTACAATGAGCAGTTCTTC.

The J gene is TRBJ1-1, the V gene TRBV20-1; no definite D call. This CDR3 is built from 14 residues. Germline CDR1 is DFQATT and CDR2 is SNEGSKA (reference sequence). The V end lost 2 bases, the J end lost 8 bases, and 18 bases lay between the germline ends. CDR3 coding DNA: TGCAGTGCTAGAAATGGCGCCGCCCGGGAGGAAGCTTTCTTT. Translating gives CSARNGAAREEAFF.

In its sample, this clonotype was seen many times. This rearrangement joins TRBV29-1 to TRBJ2-1, with 12 positions matching TRBD1. From germline, CDR1 is SQVTM and CDR2 ANQGSEA. V lost 7 bases, J lost 9 bases, and 4 bases stayed unmatched. CDR3 size: 12 residues. CDR3 sequence (DNA): TGCAGCGCGGGGACAGGGGGCTTTGAGCAGTTCTTC. Translation: CSAGTGGFEQFF.

The chain combines TRBV12-3 or TRBV12-4 with TRBJ2-2; D may correspond to TRBD1 or TRBD2 (5 bases each). The length of the CDR3 is 14 residues. Trimming removed 3 bases at V and 3 bases at J, with 8 bases between. The CDR3 protein is CASSFVGDTGELFF. In DNA form, the CDR3 reads TGTGCCAGCAGTTTCGTGGGGGACACCGGGGAGCTGTTTTTT.

The chain is built from TRBV7-6 and TRBJ1-6; D call uncertain. The CDR3 spans 17 residues. V lost 1 base and J 0 bases, leaving 10 bases between the germline ends. Germline CDR1 and CDR2: SGHVS and FNYEAQ. The CDR3 region is CASSLGPRSSYNSPLHF. The CDR3 nucleotides read TGTGCCAGCAGCTTAGGTCCTCGGAGCTCCTATAATTCACCCCTCCACTTT. The entire variable domain, with the rest obtained from reference TRBV7-6 and TRBJ1-6, is as follows: GAGVSQSPRYKVTKRGQDVALRCDPISGHVSLYWYRQALGQGPEFLTYFNYEAQQDKSGLPNDRFSAERPEGSISTLTIQRTEQRDSAMYRCASSLGPRSSYNSPLHFGNGTRLTVT.

This clonotype has a count of ten or more. The DNA for the CDR3 is TGCAGTGCTCTTCAAGCTAGCGGCTACAATGAGCAGTTCTTC. Its translation is CSALQASGYNEQFF. The chain carries TRBV20-1 and TRBJ2-1, with 7 bases that match TRBD2. CDR1 is DFQATT and CDR2 is SNEGSKA in the germline V gene (reference sequence). The CDR3 consists of 14 residues. V lost 5 bases, J lost 3 bases, and 7 bases stayed unmatched.

This clonotype was observed at least ten times. This chain links TRBV2 with TRBJ2-5, with 7 positions matching TRBD1. Germline CDR1 SNHLY, CDR2 FYNNEI. J was trimmed by 1 base and V by 6 bases; bases with no gene match: 8. This CDR3 has 15 amino acids. CDR3 sequence: CASRAATGTQETQYF. DNA of the CDR3: TGTGCCAGCAGGGCCGCGACAGGGACCCAAGAGACCCAGTACTTC.

This clonotype was counted ten times or more. V usage is TRBV5-1 and J usage is TRBJ1-4; D is unresolved. There are 15 residues in the CDR3. Trimming removed 1 base from V and 2 bases from J, with 9 bases in between. Germline V gene sequence: CDR1 SGHRS, CDR2 YFSETQ. CDR3 coding DNA: TGCGCCAGCAGCTTGTCGCCGACTACTAATGAAAAACTGTTTTTT. As protein: CASSLSPTTNEKLFF.

This clonotype was counted many times. The genes are TRBV25-1 and TRBJ1-6, with D possibly TRBD1 on 5 matching bases. Looked up from germline, CDR1 is MGHDK and CDR2 is SYGVNS. The CDR3 is made up of 14 amino acids. V shed 3 bases and J shed 11 bases, with 14 bases lying between them. The CDR3 region is CASSDSGGQTPLHF. In DNA form, the CDR3 reads TGTGCCAGCAGTGACTCGGGGGGTCAGACACCCCTCCACTTT.

The chain has TRBV20-1 and TRBJ1-4; 9 nucleotides match TRBD1. The CDR3 consists of 15 residues. Germline-derived CDR1 and CDR2 are DFQATT and SNEGSKA (reference sequence). Unmatched junction bases numbered 11, after V lost 4 bases and J lost 8 bases. DNA of the CDR3: TGCAGTGCTACGCCGGGACAGGGTTCGAGCGAAAAACTGTTTTTT. Translating it yields CSATPGQGSSEKLFF.

V is TRBV6-2 or TRBV6-3 and J is TRBJ1-5, with unresolved D. Trimming removed 0 bases at V and 11 bases at J, with 8 bases between. This CDR3 comprises 12 residues. The germline CDR1 and CDR2 sequences are MNHEY and SVGEGT. CDR3 amino acids: CASSYSPRAQHF. In DNA, the CDR3 is TGTGCCAGCAGTTACTCCCCCCGAGCCCAGCATTTT.

This clonotype was seen a few times. The chain recombines TRBV6-2 or TRBV6-3 with TRBJ2-2; 8 nucleotides match TRBD2. CDR1 and CDR2 (germline): MNHEY, SVGEGT. The CDR3 is 17 amino acids. V trimming: 0 bases; J trimming: 3 bases; junction bases outside the gene matches: 6. The CDR3 DNA follows: TGTGCCAGCAGTTACTCGTTGACTAGCGCCCACACCGGGGAGCTGTTTTTT. It specifies CASSYSLTSAHTGELFF.

The chain carries TRBV21-1 and TRBJ2-1; TRBD2, as called in the table, went unchecked against the DNA. TRBV21-1 is labeled a pseudogene. The CDR3 contains 17 residues. CDR3 DNA sequence: TGTGCCAGCAGCAAAAAAGGACGTAGCGGGACTTACAATGAGCAGTTCTTC. Translated: CASSKKGRSGTYNEQFF.

CDR3 region: CASSSRTFTTVGYTF. The DNA of the CDR3 is TGTGCCAGCAGTTCACGGACGTTCACGACTGTTGGCTACACCTTC. The chain links TRBV6-2 or TRBV6-3 to TRBJ1-2; no clear D gene. Germline CDR1 and CDR2: MNHEY and SVGEGT. V shed 4 bases and J shed 7 bases, with 19 bases lying between them. The CDR3 is 15 amino acids.

This clonotype was counted only a few times. The chain is built from TRBV24-1 and TRBJ2-3, with 8 bases identical to TRBD2. This CDR3 region has 16 residues. The germline gives CDR1 KGHDR, CDR2 SFDVKD. The V and J ends lost 10 bases and 0 bases, in that order; junction bases with no gene match: 11. CDR3 region: CATLETAGASTDTQYF. The CDR3 bases are TGTGCCACTCTAGAAACAGCGGGAGCCAGCACAGATACGCAGTATTTT.

The genes are TRBV6-5 and TRBJ2-7; no clear D gene. There are 13 residues in the CDR3. V gave up 7 bases and J gave up 6 bases, with 16 bases separating them. The germline CDR1 and CDR2 sequences are MNHEY and SVGAGI. CDR3 loop: CASIGHVDFEQYF. CDR3 DNA sequence: TGTGCCAGCATCGGGCATGTTGACTTCGAGCAGTACTTC.

This clonotype has just a few counts. V gene TRBV10-3 combines with J gene TRBJ2-3; D may be TRBD2 (5 bases). CDR1 and CDR2 (germline): ENHRY, SYGVKD. The CDR3 has 14 residues. Trimming stripped 2 bases from V and 3 bases from J, with 9 bases between. CDR3 sequence: CAISEGSVTDTQYF. The CDR3 bases are TGTGCCATCAGTGAGGGTAGCGTTACAGATACGCAGTATTTT.

This clonotype has a handful of counts. This chain connects TRBV4-2 to TRBJ2-2; D remains ambiguous. Trimming removed 1 base from V and 2 bases from J, with 8 bases in between. This CDR3 comprises 15 residues. Germline loops: CDR1 LGHNA, CDR2 YNFKEQ. The CDR3 reads CASSQGPYNTGELFF. CDR3 DNA: TGTGCCAGCAGCCAAGGCCCATATAACACCGGGGAGCTGTTTTTT.

The rearrangement links TRBV13 to TRBJ2-3; D is unclear. There are 13 residues in the CDR3. The V end was cut by 1 base, the J end by 4 bases, with 6 bases between. In germline, CDR1 is PRHDT, CDR2 FYEKMQ (reference sequence). The CDR3, as DNA: TGTGCCAGCAGCTTAGAACGGGCAGATACGCAGTATTTT. Protein sequence: CASSLERADTQYF.

In this sample, this clonotype turned up a few times. The J gene is TRBJ2-1, the V gene TRBV24-1, with D perhaps TRBD2 (6 bases). The germline CDR1 and CDR2 sequences are KGHDR and SFDVKD. The CDR3 loop spans 13 amino acids. V was pared by 10 bases and J by 6 bases, with 15 bases between. Here the CDR3 reads CATSGLNSNEQFF. The CDR3 DNA is TGTGCCACTTCAGGACTAAACTCCAATGAGCAGTTCTTC.